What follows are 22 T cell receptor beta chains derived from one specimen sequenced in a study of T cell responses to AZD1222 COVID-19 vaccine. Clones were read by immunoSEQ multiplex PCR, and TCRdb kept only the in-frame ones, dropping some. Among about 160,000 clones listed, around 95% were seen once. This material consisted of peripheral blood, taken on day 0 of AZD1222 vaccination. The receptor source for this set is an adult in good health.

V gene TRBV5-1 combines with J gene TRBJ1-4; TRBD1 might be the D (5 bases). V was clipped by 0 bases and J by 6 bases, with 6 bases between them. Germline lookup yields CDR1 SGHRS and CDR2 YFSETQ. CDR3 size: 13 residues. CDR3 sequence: CASSLAQDEKLFF. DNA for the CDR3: TGCGCCAGCAGCTTGGCACAGGATGAAAAACTGTTTTTT. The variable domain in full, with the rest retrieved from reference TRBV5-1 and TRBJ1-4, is KAGVTQTPRYLIKTRGQQVTLSCSPISGHRSVSWYQQTPGQGLQFLFEYFSETQRNKGNFPGRFSGRQFSNSRSEMNVSTLELGDSALYLCASSLAQDEKLFFGSGTQLSVL.

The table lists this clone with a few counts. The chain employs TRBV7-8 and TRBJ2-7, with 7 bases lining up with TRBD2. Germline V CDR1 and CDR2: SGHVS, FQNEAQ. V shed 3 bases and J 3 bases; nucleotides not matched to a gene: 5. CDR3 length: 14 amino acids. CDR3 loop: CASSLGGRVYEQYV. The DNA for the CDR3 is TGTGCCAGCAGCTTGGGCGGGAGAGTCTACGAGCAGTACGTC.

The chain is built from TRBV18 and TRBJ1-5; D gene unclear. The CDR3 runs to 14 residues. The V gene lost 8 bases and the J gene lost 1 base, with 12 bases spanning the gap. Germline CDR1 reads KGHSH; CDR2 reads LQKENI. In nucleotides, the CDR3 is TGTGCCAGCCGGCGAGCGGGGAGCAATCAGCCCCAGCATTTT. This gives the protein CASRRAGSNQPQHF. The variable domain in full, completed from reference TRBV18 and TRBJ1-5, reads NAGVMQNPRHLVRRRGQEARLRCSPMKGHSHVYWYRQLPEEGLKFMVYLQKENIIDESGMPKERFSAEFPKEGPSILRIQQVVRGDSAAYFCASRRAGSNQPQHFGDGTRLSIL.

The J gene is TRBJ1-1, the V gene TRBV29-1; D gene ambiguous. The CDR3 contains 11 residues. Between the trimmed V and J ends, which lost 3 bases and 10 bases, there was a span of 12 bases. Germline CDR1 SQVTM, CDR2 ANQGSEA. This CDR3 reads CSVDGVEGAFF. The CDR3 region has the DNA TGCAGCGTTGACGGGGTCGAGGGAGCTTTCTTT.

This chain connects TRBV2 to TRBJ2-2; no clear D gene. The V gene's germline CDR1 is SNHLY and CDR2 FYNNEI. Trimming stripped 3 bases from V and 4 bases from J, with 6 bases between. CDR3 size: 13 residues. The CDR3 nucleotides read TGTGCCAGCAGTGACACTACCACCGGGGAGCTGTTTTTT. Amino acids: CASSDTTTGELFF.

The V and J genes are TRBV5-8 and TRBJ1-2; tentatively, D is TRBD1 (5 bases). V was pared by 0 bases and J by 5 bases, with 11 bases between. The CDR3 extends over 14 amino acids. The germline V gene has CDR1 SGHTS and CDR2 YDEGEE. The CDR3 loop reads CASSLEGAGYGYTF. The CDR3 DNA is TGTGCCAGCAGCTTGGAAGGGGCCGGGTATGGCTACACCTTC. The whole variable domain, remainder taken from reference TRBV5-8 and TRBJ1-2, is EAGVTQSPTHLIKTRGQQATLRCSPISGHTSVYWYQQALGLGLQFLLWYDEGEERNRGNFPPRFSGRQFPNYSSELNVNALELEDSALYLCASSLEGAGYGYTFGSGTRLTVV.

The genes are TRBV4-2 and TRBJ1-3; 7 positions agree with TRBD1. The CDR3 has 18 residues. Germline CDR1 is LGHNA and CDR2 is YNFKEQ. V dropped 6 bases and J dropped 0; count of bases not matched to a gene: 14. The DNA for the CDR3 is TGTGCCAGCAGGCTTACCCTCGGACAGGACTACTCTGGAAACACCATATATTTT. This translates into CASRLTLGQDYSGNTIYF.

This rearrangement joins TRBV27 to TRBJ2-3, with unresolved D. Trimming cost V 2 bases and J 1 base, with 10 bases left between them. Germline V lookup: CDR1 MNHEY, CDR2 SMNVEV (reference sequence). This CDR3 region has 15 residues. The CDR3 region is CASSLKPDGTDTQYF. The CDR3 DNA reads TGTGCCAGCAGTTTAAAACCGGATGGCACAGATACGCAGTATTTT.

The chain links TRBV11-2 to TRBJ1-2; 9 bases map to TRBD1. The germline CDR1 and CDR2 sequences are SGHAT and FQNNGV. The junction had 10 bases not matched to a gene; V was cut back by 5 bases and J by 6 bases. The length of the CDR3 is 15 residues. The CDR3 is CASSKLTGGEDGYTF. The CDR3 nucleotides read TGTGCCAGCAGCAAGCTAACAGGGGGCGAGGATGGCTACACCTTC.

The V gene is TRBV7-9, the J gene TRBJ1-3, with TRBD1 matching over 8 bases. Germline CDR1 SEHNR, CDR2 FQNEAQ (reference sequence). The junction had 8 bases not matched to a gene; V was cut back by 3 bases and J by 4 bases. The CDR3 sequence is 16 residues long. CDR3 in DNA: TGTGCCAGCAGCTTGGCGGTGGGACAGGCGGGAAACACCATATATTTT. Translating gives CASSLAVGQAGNTIYF.

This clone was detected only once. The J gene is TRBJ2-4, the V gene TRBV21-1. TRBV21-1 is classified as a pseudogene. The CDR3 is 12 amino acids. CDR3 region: CYSSIAKNIQYF. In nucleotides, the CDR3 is TGTTACAGTAGCATAGCCAAAAACATTCAGTACTTC.

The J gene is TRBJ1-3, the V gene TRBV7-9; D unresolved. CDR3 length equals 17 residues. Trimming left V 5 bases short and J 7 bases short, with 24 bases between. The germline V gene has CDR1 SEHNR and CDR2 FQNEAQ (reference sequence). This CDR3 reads CASSPPDGRIPRNTIYF. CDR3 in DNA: TGTGCCAGCAGCCCACCGGACGGACGAATTCCGAGGAACACCATATATTTT.

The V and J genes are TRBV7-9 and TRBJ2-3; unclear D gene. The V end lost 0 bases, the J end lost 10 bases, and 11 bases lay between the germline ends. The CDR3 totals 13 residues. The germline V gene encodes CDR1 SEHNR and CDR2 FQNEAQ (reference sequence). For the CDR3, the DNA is TGTGCCAGCAGCTTAGCGTCTAACAGACCGCAGTATTTT. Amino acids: CASSLASNRPQYF.

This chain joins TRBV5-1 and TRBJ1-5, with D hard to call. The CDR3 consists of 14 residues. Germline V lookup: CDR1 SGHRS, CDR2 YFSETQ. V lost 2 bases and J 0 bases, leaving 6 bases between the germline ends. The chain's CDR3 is CASSLDYSNQPQHF. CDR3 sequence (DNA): TGCGCCAGCAGCTTAGATTATAGCAATCAGCCCCAGCATTTT.

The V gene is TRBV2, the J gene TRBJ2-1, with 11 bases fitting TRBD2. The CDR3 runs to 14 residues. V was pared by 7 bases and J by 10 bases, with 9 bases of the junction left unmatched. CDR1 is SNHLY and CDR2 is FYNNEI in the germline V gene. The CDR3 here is CASTAWLAGGEQFF. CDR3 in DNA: TGTGCCAGCACAGCGTGGTTAGCGGGGGGGGAGCAGTTCTTC.

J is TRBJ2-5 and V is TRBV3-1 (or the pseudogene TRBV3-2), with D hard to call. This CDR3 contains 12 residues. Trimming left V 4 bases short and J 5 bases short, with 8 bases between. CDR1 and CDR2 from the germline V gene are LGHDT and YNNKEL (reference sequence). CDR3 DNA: TGTGCCAGCAGCCCCGTCGAGGAGACCCAGTACTTC. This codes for CASSPVEETQYF.

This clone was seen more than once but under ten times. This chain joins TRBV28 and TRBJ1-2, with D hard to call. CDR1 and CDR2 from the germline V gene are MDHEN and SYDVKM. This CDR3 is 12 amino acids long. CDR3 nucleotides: TGTGCAGTAGACGGCAATAACTATGGCTACACCTTC. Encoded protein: CAVDGNNYGYTF.

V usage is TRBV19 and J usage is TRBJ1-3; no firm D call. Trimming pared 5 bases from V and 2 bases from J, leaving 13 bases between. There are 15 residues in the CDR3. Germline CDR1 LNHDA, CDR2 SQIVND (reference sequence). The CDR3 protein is CASSSGFSAGNTIYF. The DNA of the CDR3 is TGTGCCAGTAGTTCCGGGTTTAGTGCTGGAAACACCATATATTTT.

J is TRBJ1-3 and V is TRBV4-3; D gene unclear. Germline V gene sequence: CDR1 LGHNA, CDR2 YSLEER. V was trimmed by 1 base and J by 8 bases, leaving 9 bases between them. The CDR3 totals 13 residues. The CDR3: CASSQAAGDTIYF. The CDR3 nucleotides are TGCGCCAGCAGCCAAGCCGCGGGAGACACCATATATTTT.

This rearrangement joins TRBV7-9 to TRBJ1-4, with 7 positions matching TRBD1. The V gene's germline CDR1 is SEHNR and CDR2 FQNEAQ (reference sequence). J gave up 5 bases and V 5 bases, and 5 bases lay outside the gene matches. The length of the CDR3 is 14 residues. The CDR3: CASSLTGLNEKLFF. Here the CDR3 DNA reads TGTGCCAGCAGCCTGACAGGGCTCAATGAAAAACTGTTTTTT.

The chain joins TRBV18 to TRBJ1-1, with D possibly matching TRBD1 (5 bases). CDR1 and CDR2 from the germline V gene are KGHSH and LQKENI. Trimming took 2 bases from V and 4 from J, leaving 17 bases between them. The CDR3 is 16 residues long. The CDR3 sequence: CASSPAVLPGGTEAFF. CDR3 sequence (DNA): TGTGCCAGCTCACCAGCTGTTCTTCCCGGGGGCACTGAAGCTTTCTTT.

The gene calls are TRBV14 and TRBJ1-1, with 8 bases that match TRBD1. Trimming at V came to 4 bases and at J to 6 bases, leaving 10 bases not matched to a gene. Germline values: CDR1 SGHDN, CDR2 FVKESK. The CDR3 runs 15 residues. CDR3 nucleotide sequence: TGTGCCAGCAGCCTCCTTGACAGGGGAACTTCTGAAGCTTTCTTT. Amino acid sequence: CASSLLDRGTSEAFF.